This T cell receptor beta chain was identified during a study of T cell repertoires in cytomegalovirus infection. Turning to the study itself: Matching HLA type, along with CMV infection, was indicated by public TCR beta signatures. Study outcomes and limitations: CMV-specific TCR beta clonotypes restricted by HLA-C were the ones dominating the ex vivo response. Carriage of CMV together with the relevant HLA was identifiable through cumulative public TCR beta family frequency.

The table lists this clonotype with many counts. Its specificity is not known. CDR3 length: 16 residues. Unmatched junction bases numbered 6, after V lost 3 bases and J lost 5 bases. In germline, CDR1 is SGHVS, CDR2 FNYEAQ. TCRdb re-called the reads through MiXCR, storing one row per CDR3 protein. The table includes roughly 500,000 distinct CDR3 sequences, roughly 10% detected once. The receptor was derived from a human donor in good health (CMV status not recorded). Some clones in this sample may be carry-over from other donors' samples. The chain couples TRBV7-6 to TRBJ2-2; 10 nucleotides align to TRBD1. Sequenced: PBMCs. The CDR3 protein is CASSFGGTGATGELFF. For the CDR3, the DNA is TGTGCCAGCAGCTTTGGCGGGACAGGGGCTACCGGGGAGCTGTTTTTT.